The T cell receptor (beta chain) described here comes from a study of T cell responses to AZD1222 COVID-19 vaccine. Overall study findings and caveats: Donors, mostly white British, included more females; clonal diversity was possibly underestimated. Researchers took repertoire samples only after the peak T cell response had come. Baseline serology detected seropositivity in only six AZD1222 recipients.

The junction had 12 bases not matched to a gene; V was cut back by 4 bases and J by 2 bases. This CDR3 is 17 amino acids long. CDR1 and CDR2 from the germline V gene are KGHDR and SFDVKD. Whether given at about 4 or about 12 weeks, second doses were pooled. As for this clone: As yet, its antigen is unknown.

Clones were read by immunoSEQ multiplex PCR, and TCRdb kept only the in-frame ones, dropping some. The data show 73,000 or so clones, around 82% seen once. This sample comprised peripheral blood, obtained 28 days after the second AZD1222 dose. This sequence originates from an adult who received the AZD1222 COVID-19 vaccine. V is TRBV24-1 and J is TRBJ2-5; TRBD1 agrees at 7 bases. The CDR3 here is CATSELRGTANQETQYF. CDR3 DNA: TGTGCCACCAGTGAGCTACGAGGGACAGCAAATCAAGAGACCCAGTACTTC.